A single T cell receptor (beta chain) is shown here with its context. The antigen remains unidentified. Deep-level settings were used for running the assay. Original data processing: Junction-only sequences produced by ImmunoSEQ had no quality scores, so filtering differed. Here immunoSEQ multiplex PCR was the method, and the copy in TCRdb shows in-frame clones only, minus some. V, J and clone size derive from that table, while D and trimming were established from the DNA sequence. The sample lists hundreds of thousands of clones, 85% to 95% occurring once. Naive CD8 cells were CD45RO-negative, positively selected for CCR7, excluding terminally differentiated effector memory CD45RA+ cells. The donors were all Caucasian adults (living in Nashville, Tennessee). The data belong to a study of shared clonotypes between healthy human individuals. Whole-study results and caveats: In the sorted subsets, rarefaction showed sequencing was incomplete despite large depth.

Trimming removed 5 bases from V and 8 bases from J; junction bases left unmatched: 9. The CDR3 spans 15 residues. Germline-derived CDR1 and CDR2 are SGHVS and FNYEAQ. The specimen was naive CD8+ T cells sorted from blood. The V gene is TRBV7-6, the J gene TRBJ2-1; TRBD2 aligns across 10 bases. The sequence came from a man aged 25 to 40 in good health. The CDR3 spells CASSAIAGGRDEQFF. The DNA for the CDR3 is TGTGCCAGCAGCGCAATAGCGGGAGGTCGGGATGAGCAGTTCTTC.